The entry that follows covers one T cell receptor beta chain sequence. This probably arose from a read error, given a far larger clone one base away. First-strand cDNA relied on TRAV- and TRBV-specific primers spanning alpha and beta chains. Both a constant-region primer and a V-primer adapter served to amplify TCRs across approximately 19 PCR cycles. Each CDR3 protein is one row after TCRdb ran MiXCR on the reads. The table includes over 55,000 distinct CDR3 sequences, 31% detected once. Time point defined: before trial treatment. The sample is drawn from a study of low-dose radiotherapy and immunotherapy resistance in tumors. The V gene lost 2 bases and the J gene lost 13 bases, with 14 bases spanning the gap. CDR3 length: 13 amino acids. Germline CDR1 is KGHDR and CDR2 is SFDVKD.

The sample consisted of PBMCs, taken before treatment. The sequence derives from a female donor with ovarian cancer. This chain connects TRBV24-1 to TRBJ2-4; D unclear. For the CDR3, the DNA is TGTGCCACCAGTGATTCTCACTCACCAGAGCAGTACTTC. It specifies CATSDSHSPEQYF.